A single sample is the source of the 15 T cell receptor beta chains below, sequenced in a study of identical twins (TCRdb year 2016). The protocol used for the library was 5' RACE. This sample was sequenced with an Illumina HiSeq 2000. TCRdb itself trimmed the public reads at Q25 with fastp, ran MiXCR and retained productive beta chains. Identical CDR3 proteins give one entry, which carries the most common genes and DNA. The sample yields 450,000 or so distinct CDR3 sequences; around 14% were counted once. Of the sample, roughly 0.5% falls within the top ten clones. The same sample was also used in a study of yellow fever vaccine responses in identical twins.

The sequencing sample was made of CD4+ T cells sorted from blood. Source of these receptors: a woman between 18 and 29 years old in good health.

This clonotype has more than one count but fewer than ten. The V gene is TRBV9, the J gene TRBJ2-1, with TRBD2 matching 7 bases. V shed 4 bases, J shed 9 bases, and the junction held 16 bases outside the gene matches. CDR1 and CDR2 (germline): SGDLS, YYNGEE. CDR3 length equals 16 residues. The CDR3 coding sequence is TGTGCCAGCAGCCCCACCTTAGGGAGGGTTGTTGGTGAGCAGTTCTTC. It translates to CASSPTLGRVVGEQFF. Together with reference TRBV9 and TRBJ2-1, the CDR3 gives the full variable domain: DSGVTQTPKHLITATGQRVTLRCSPRSGDLSVYWYQQSLDQGLQFLIQYYNGEERAKGNILERFSAQQFPDLHSELNLSSLELGDSALYFCASSPTLGRVVGEQFFGPGTRLTVL.

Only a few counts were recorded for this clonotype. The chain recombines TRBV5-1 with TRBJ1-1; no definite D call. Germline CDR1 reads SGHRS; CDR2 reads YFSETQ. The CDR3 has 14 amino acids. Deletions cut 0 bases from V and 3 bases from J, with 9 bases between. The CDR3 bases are TGCGCCAGCAGCTTGGGTCCCTACGACACTGAAGCTTTCTTT. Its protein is CASSLGPYDTEAFF.

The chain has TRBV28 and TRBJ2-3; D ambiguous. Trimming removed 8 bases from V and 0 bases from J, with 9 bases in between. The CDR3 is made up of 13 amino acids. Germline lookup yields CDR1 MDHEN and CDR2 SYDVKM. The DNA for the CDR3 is TGTGCCAGCGCTCGACCTAGCACAGATACGCAGTATTTT. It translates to CASARPSTDTQYF.

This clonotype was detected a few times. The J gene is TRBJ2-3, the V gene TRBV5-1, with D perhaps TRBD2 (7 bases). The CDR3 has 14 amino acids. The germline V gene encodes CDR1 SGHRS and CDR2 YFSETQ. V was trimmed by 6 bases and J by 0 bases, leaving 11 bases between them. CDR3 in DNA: TGCGCCAGCAAGGGGGGGACTAGCACAGATACGCAGTATTTT. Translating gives CASKGGTSTDTQYF.

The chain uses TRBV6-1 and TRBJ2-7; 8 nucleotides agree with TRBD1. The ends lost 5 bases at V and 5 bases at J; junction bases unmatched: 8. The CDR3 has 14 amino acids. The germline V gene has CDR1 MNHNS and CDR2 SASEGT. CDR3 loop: CASSRQGPLNEQYF. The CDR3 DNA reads TGTGCCAGCAGTAGACAGGGGCCCCTGAACGAGCAGTACTTC.

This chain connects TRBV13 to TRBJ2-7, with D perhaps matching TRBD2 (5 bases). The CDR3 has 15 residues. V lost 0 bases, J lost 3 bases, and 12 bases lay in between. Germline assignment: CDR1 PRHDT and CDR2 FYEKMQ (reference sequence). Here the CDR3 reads CASSLGGAMDYEQYF. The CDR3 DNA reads TGTGCCAGCAGCTTAGGGGGAGCGATGGACTACGAGCAGTACTTC.

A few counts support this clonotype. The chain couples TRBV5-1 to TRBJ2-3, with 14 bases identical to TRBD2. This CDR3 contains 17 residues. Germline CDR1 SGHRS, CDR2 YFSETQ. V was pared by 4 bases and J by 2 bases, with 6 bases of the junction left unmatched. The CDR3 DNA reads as TGCGCCAGCAGCCCCGGGACTAGCGGGGGTAACACAGATACGCAGTATTTT. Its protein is CASSPGTSGGNTDTQYF.

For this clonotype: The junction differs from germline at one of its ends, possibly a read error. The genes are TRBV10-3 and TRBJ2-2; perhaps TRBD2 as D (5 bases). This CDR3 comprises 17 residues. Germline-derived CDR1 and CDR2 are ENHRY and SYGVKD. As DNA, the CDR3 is TGTACCATCAGTTTTTTTGCCTACGCAGTGGGAGCCGGGGAGCTGTTTTTT. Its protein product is CTISFFAYAVGAGELFF.

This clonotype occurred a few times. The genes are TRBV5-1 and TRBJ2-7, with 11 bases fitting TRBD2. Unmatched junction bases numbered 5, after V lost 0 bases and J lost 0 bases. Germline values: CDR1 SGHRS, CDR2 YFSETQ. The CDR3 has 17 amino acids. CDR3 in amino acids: CASSLGLAGGFSYEQYF. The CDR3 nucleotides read TGCGCCAGCAGCTTGGGGCTAGCGGGAGGATTCTCCTACGAGCAGTACTTC.

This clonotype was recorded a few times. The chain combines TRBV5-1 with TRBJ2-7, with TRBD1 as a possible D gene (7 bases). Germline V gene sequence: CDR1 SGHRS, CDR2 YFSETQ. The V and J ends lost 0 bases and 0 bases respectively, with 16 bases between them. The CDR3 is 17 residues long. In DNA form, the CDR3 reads TGCGCCAGCAGCTTGGTCGCGGGACAGAGACTCTCCTACGAGCAGTACTTC. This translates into CASSLVAGQRLSYEQYF.

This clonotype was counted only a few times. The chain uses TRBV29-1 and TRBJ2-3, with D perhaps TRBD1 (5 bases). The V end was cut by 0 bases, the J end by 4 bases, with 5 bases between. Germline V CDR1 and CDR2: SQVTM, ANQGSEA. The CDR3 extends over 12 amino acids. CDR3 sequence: CSVEEGADTQYF. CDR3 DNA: TGCAGCGTTGAAGAAGGGGCAGATACGCAGTATTTT.

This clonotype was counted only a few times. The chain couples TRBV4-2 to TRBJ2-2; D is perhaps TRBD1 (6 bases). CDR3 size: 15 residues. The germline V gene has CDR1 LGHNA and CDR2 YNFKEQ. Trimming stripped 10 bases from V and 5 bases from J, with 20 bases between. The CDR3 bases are TGTGCCACTGGGGGCGGGTTGGACGCGACCGGGGAGCTGTTTTTT. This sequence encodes CATGGGLDATGELFF.

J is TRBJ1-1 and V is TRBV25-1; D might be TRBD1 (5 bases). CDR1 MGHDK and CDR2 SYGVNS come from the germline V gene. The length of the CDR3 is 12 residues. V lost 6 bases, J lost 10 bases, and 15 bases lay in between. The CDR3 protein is CASREGGVGAFF. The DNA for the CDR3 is TGTGCCAGCAGGGAAGGAGGGGTGGGAGCTTTCTTT.

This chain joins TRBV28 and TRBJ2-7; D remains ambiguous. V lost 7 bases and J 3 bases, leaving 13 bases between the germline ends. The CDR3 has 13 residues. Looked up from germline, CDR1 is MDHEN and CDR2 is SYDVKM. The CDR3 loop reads CASNPTGLYEQYF. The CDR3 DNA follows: TGTGCCAGCAATCCCACCGGGCTCTACGAGCAGTACTTC.

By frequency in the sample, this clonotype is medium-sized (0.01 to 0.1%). The CDR3 DNA sequence: TGTGCCAGCAGTTTAAAACAGGGTATGCAGTATTTT. Its translation: CASSLKQGMQYF. The chain carries TRBV12-3 or TRBV12-4 and TRBJ2-3; weak D call: TRBD1 (6 bases). V lost 2 bases and J 11 bases, leaving 11 bases between the germline ends. This CDR3 has 12 amino acids.